This TCR beta chain came from a study of T-cell reconstitution after alpha-beta-depleted transplantation in children. The TCRbeta library incorporated unique molecular identifiers. One entry per CDR3 protein results from TCRdb running MiXCR on the PCR reads. The sample comprises hundreds of thousands of distinct CDR3 sequences, over 15% of which are singletons, and approximately 1% rests with the top ten. This clonotype showed up many times. From germline, CDR1 is DFQATT and CDR2 SNEGSKA (reference sequence). This CDR3 has 15 residues. V lost 6 bases to trimming and J lost 0 bases, with 18 bases between them.

This chain links TRBV20-1 with TRBJ2-7; D may match TRBD1 or TRBD2 (5 bases each). The source material was PBMCs from the stem cell graft donor, sampled from the stem cell graft. The receptor's source is a human donor who donated a stem cell graft to a child with acute myeloid leukemia. DNA for the CDR3: TGCAGTGCCATAATACGGGACCTGGCCTCCTACGAGCAGTACTTC. Protein product: CSAIIRDLASYEQYF.